This T cell receptor (beta chain) was identified during a study of T cells in tuberculosis. Some clones are missing from TCRdb's copy, which holds only in-frame ones; the method was immunoSEQ multiplex PCR. The sample yields about 23,000 clones, 97% seen once. The CDR3 totals 12 residues. After removal of 10 bases from V and 7 bases from J, the junction contained 5 bases not matched to a gene. Germline loops: CDR1 MNHEY, CDR2 SMNVEV (reference sequence). The chain is built from TRBV27 and TRBJ1-5; TRBD1 aligns across 9 bases. The sequenced material came from PBMCs. The TCR sequence derives from a donor between 10 and 35 years old with latent tuberculosis or without tuberculosis infection. The CDR3 nucleotides are TGTGCCATCACAGGGGGCGGACAGCCCCAGCATTTT. Translating it yields CAITGGGQPQHF.